This T cell receptor (beta chain) was sequenced for a study of blood T cell repertoires in COVID-19. Study in general: There were acute and convalescent COVID-19 samples, and they came from the United States, Italy and Spain.

The length of the CDR3 is 14 residues. The germline V and J ends were trimmed by 1 base and 5 bases, with 12 bases remaining between them. Per the original data handling: From reference gene primer amplification, estimates of nucleated cell counts were derived. The assay was immunoSEQ multiplex PCR, and TCRdb's table has in-frame clones only and misses some. The DNA was the basis for D and trimming; V, J and clone size are from that table. The sample holds about 53,000 clones, approximately 82% seen once. This chain uses TRBV5-3 with TRBJ1-1; D might be TRBD1 (6 bases). TRBV5-3 is assigned to the ORF class and has an uncertain function. This receptor was taken from a human donor in a cohort sampled during active COVID-19. Sequencing was done on a sample of peripheral blood. The CDR3 DNA follows: TGTGCCAGAAGCTTGACCCAGGGGTGTACTGAAGCTTTCTTT. This translates into CARSLTQGCTEAFF.